A single sample is the source of the 21 T cell receptor beta chains below, sequenced in a study of blood T cell repertoires in COVID-19. Profiled with immunoSEQ multiplex PCR; TCRdb holds only in-frame clones, not every one. The sample contains more than 95,000 clones, about nine tenths of which appear only once. The sequencing sample was made of peripheral blood. The receptor set was obtained from a human donor with active COVID-19. The donor label of this sample is uncertain.

This rearrangement joins TRBV7-9 to TRBJ2-4, with no clear D. The CDR3 contains 14 residues. CDR1 and CDR2 (germline): SEHNR, FQNEAQ (reference sequence). V was shortened by 5 bases and J by 0 bases, with 8 bases between the two germline ends. The CDR3: CASSTTIAKNIQYF. The CDR3 bases are TGTGCCAGCAGCACAACTATAGCCAAAAACATTCAGTACTTC.

Here the CDR3 reads CASRGGNQPQHF. Here the CDR3 DNA reads TGTGCCAGCCGAGGGGGAAACCAGCCCCAGCATTTT. This chain uses TRBV6-5 with TRBJ1-5, with a possible D match to TRBD1 (6 bases). Germline lookup yields CDR1 MNHEY and CDR2 SVGAGI. There are 12 residues in the CDR3. V lost 8 bases to trimming and J lost 7 bases, with 12 bases between them.

The chain carries TRBV7-6 and TRBJ1-3, with 9 bases matching TRBD1. Per the germline V gene, CDR1 is SGHVS and CDR2 is FNYEAQ. This CDR3 has 19 residues. V was pared by 1 base and J by 3 bases, with 13 bases of the junction left unmatched. This CDR3 reads CASSLVVLWDRVFGNTIYF. CDR3 nucleotides: TGTGCCAGCAGCTTAGTTGTTTTGTGGGACAGGGTCTTTGGAAACACCATATATTTT.

This chain connects TRBV19 to TRBJ2-7; 7 bases match TRBD1. The length of the CDR3 is 14 residues. V lost 2 bases and J lost 4; bases outside the gene matches: 5. Germline loops: CDR1 LNHDA, CDR2 SQIVND (reference sequence). In DNA form, the CDR3 reads TGTGCCAGTAGTATAACGGGACAGATATACGAGCAGTACTTC. Amino acids: CASSITGQIYEQYF.

V is TRBV5-6 and J is TRBJ1-4, with a tentative D call TRBD1 (5 bases). In germline, CDR1 is SGHDT, CDR2 YYEEEE. The V and J ends lost 1 base and 0 bases respectively, with 13 bases between them. The CDR3 runs to 17 residues. The chain's CDR3 is CASSLYPEGATNEKLFF. The CDR3 nucleotides are TGTGCCAGCAGCTTGTACCCAGAAGGGGCAACTAATGAAAAACTGTTTTTT. The entire variable domain, with the rest obtained from reference TRBV5-6 and TRBJ1-4, is as follows: DAGVTQSPTHLIKTRGQQVTLRCSPKSGHDTVSWYQQALGQGPQFIFQYYEEEERQRGNFPDRFSGHQFPNYSSELNVNALLLGDSALYLCASSLYPEGATNEKLFFGSGTQLSVL.

The genes are TRBV5-1 and TRBJ2-3, with 10 nucleotides matching TRBD2. CDR1 and CDR2 (germline): SGHRS, YFSETQ. This CDR3 has 15 amino acids. Unmatched junction bases numbered 9, after V lost 9 bases and J lost 2 bases. CDR3 loop: CATSGAGGDTDTQYF. CDR3 nucleotide sequence: TGCGCCACCTCGGGAGCGGGGGGGGACACAGATACGCAGTATTTT. Variable domain in full (rest from reference TRBV5-1 and TRBJ2-3): KAGVTQTPRYLIKTRGQQVTLSCSPISGHRSVSWYQQTPGQGLQFLFEYFSETQRNKGNFPGRFSGRQFSNSRSEMNVSTLELGDSALYLCATSGAGGDTDTQYFGPGTRLTVL.

V gene TRBV12-3 or TRBV12-4 combines with J gene TRBJ2-5, with a weak D call TRBD2 (6 bases). The germline V and J ends were trimmed by 6 bases and 5 bases, with 13 bases remaining between them. The length of the CDR3 is 13 residues. The CDR3 is CASSPTSLETQYF. The CDR3 DNA reads as TGTGCCAGCAGCCCGACTAGTTTGGAGACCCAGTACTTC.

Of note for this clone: A junction boundary mismatches the germline segment, possibly from a read error. The CDR3 loop is CASSELGTEASRMF. DNA for the CDR3: TGTGCCAGCAGTGAGTTAGGGACAGAGGCATCACGGATGTTC. The chain recombines TRBV6-1 with TRBJ2-7; TRBD1 matches at 7 bases. The CDR3 length is 14 residues. The germline CDR1 and CDR2 sequences are MNHNS and SASEGT.

This sequence joins TRBV6-5 and TRBJ1-5; a weak D match, TRBD1 (5 bases). This CDR3 region has 15 residues. Trimming removed 7 bases from V and 3 bases from J, with 16 bases in between. CDR1 MNHEY and CDR2 SVGAGI come from the germline V gene. CDR3 DNA: TGTGCCAGCAACCCGATAGGGGCTGACAATCAGCCCCAGCATTTT. Amino acid sequence: CASNPIGADNQPQHF.

V and J are TRBV6-6 and TRBJ2-1; D not certain. CDR3 length: 16 amino acids. Germline assignment: CDR1 MNHNY and CDR2 SVGAGI (reference sequence). V lost 0 bases and J 7 bases, leaving 16 bases between the germline ends. CDR3 amino acids: CASSYSNPSIGNEQFF. The CDR3 DNA follows: TGTGCCAGCAGTTACTCGAATCCTTCGATCGGGAATGAGCAGTTCTTC.

The V call is TRBV5-1, the J call TRBJ2-1; 7 nucleotides line up with TRBD1. CDR1 SGHRS and CDR2 YFSETQ come from the germline V gene. This CDR3 has 13 amino acids. V dropped 4 bases and J dropped 6; count of bases not matched to a gene: 4. The CDR3 region is CASSMDRRNEQFF. DNA of the CDR3: TGCGCCAGCAGCATGGACAGGCGCAATGAGCAGTTCTTC.

This chain's CDR3 is CASSHQTNSGTQYF. The CDR3 DNA sequence: TGCGCCAGCAGCCACCAGACTAACTCGGGGACCCAGTACTTC. The genes are TRBV4-1 and TRBJ2-5; D might be TRBD2 (5 bases). V gave up 3 bases and J gave up 7 bases, with 15 bases separating them. The CDR3 sequence is 14 residues long. Germline values: CDR1 MGHRA, CDR2 YSYEKL.

This chain uses TRBV19 with TRBJ2-1, with D unclear. This CDR3 has 14 residues. V dropped 3 bases and J dropped 6 bases, with 12 bases sitting between them. Germline values: CDR1 LNHDA, CDR2 SQIVND (reference sequence). The CDR3 sequence: CASSIKSIVNEQFF. In DNA form, the CDR3 reads TGTGCCAGTAGTATTAAAAGCATCGTCAATGAGCAGTTCTTC.

The J gene is TRBJ1-1, the V gene TRBV5-6; a weak D match, TRBD1 (5 bases). The V gene lost 1 base and the J gene lost 6 bases, with 19 bases spanning the gap. CDR1 is SGHDT and CDR2 is YYEEEE in the germline V gene. CDR3 length equals 16 residues. The CDR3 bases are TGTGCCAGCAGCTTGTGGGGGGTTCTGGGCTCCCCTGAAGCTTTCTTT. The encoded protein is CASSLWGVLGSPEAFF.

This rearrangement joins TRBV6-2 or TRBV6-3 to TRBJ1-5, with TRBD1 identical over 7 bases. Germline values: CDR1 MNHEY, CDR2 SVGEGT. Trimming cost V 5 bases and J 5 bases; bases outside gene matches: 3. CDR3 size: 13 residues. The CDR3 loop reads CASSDRVYQPQHF. As DNA, the CDR3 is TGTGCCAGCAGTGACAGGGTGTATCAGCCCCAGCATTTT.

The rearrangement uses TRBV9 and TRBJ2-3; 7 bases line up with TRBD2. Per the germline V gene, CDR1 is SGDLS and CDR2 is YYNGEE. This CDR3 comprises 15 residues. The V gene end was trimmed by 4 bases and the J gene end by 2 bases; junction bases not matched to a gene: 7. The CDR3 DNA is TGTGCCAGCAGCTGGGAGGGACTACCCACAGATACGCAGTATTTT. Amino acids: CASSWEGLPTDTQYF.

This sequence joins TRBV19 and TRBJ2-5; 9 bases match TRBD2. The germline gives CDR1 LNHDA, CDR2 SQIVND (reference sequence). The CDR3 length is 17 residues. The V and J ends lost 3 bases and 3 bases, in that order; junction bases with no gene match: 11. CDR3 region: CASSIGVAGVPEETQYF. In DNA form, the CDR3 reads TGTGCCAGTAGTATCGGGGTAGCGGGGGTTCCAGAAGAGACCCAGTACTTC.

In its sample, this clone was seen once. The chain employs TRBV4-1 and TRBJ2-2, with unresolved D. This CDR3 is built from 11 residues. V was pared by 2 bases and J by 7 bases, with 2 bases between. Germline values: CDR1 MGHRA, CDR2 YSYEKL. The CDR3 here is CASSQLGELFF. As DNA, the CDR3 is TGCGCCAGCAGCCAACTCGGGGAGCTGTTTTTT.

About this clone itself: Other nucleotide sequences from this sample produce the same CDR3. The gene calls are TRBV9 and TRBJ1-4; 7 bases match TRBD1. There are 15 residues in the CDR3. The germline gives CDR1 SGDLS, CDR2 YYNGEE. V was pared by 0 bases and J by 5 bases, with 4 bases of the junction left unmatched. CDR3 coding DNA: TGTGCCAGCAGCGTAGCTGGGACAGCAAATGAAAAACTGTTTTTT. This encodes CASSVAGTANEKLFF.

In DNA, the CDR3 is TGTGCCAGCAGCTTAGTGGAGGGAACCACCGGGGAGCTGTTTTTT. Translated, it gives CASSLVEGTTGELFF. The chain joins TRBV7-9 to TRBJ2-2; possibly TRBD2 for D (6 bases). This CDR3 contains 15 residues. CDR1 and CDR2 (germline): SEHNR, FQNEAQ (reference sequence). Trimming took off 1 base at V and 4 bases at J, with 10 bases between the two ends.

This clone has only one observation. The CDR3 region is CASSTCRGQETQYF. The CDR3 DNA reads as TGTGCCAGCAGCACCTGCAGGGGCCAAGAGACCCAGTACTTC. The chain combines TRBV21-1 with TRBJ2-5; the table names TRBD1, a call not compared with the DNA. TRBV21-1 is assigned pseudogene status. The CDR3 is made up of 14 amino acids.